Listed below are T cell receptor beta chains from one sample, sequenced in a study of T-cell memory formation after mild COVID-19. TCRdb re-called the 5' RACE reads through MiXCR, storing one row per CDR3 protein. The sample holds 200,000 to 250,000 distinct CDR3 sequences; around 10% are singletons and the top ten take 20% to 25%. Material for sequencing was PBMCs or a T cell subset sorted from them (not recorded which). The receptor source for this set is a man between 18 and 29 years old who had mild COVID-19 (a few samples of this study predate the infection). Cell type and time point are not known. Both conserved end residues are part of each CDR3. The order of the fields is J gene, V gene, clone size, CDR3 length, D gene, CDR3 DNA, CDR3 protein. D genes are given only for firm matches. A row's size may be missing; if present it is once, few, many or a size class.

j_call: TRBJ2-2
v_call: TRBV4-3
clone_size: few
cdr3_length: 15
d_call: .
cdr3_nt: TGCGCCAGCTCAGGCGACCCTTCGAACACCGGGGAGCTGTTTTTT
cdr3_aa: CASSGDPSNTGELFF

j_call: TRBJ2-2
v_call: TRBV20-1
clone_size: few
cdr3_length: 15
d_call: .
cdr3_nt: TGCAGTGCTAGACGGCAGGATTCAAACACCGGGGAGCTGTTTTTT
cdr3_aa: CSARRQDSNTGELFF

j_call: TRBJ1-4
v_call: TRBV18
clone_size: .
cdr3_length: 14
d_call: .
cdr3_nt: TGTGCCAGCTCACAGGGGGCAACTAATGAAAAACTGTTTTTT
cdr3_aa: CASSQGATNEKLFF

j_call: TRBJ2-5
v_call: TRBV7-2
clone_size: .
cdr3_length: 12
d_call: .
cdr3_nt: TGTGCCAGCAGCCTACAGGGCGAGATCCAGTACTTC
cdr3_aa: CASSLQGEIQYF

j_call: TRBJ1-1
v_call: TRBV5-6
clone_size: many
cdr3_length: 15
d_call: .
cdr3_nt: TGTGCCAGCAGCTTGGTGGGAGGGGCGAACACTGAAGCTTTCTTT
cdr3_aa: CASSLVGGANTEAFF

j_call: TRBJ2-3
v_call: TRBV6-6
clone_size: .
cdr3_length: 13
d_call: .
cdr3_nt: TGTGCCAGCAGTTGGCCGCCACAGGATACGCAGTATTTT
cdr3_aa: CASSWPPQDTQYF

j_call: TRBJ2-7
v_call: TRBV4-3
clone_size: few
cdr3_length: 14
d_call: .
cdr3_nt: TGCGCCAGCAGCCCTTCGGACAGCACCTACGAGCAGTACTTC
cdr3_aa: CASSPSDSTYEQYF

j_call: TRBJ2-3
v_call: TRBV7-8
clone_size: .
cdr3_length: 13
d_call: .
cdr3_nt: TGTGCCAGCAGCTTAGAAGTTGGTTCTCCGCAGTATTTT
cdr3_aa: CASSLEVGSPQYF

j_call: TRBJ1-1
v_call: TRBV28
clone_size: .
cdr3_length: 15
d_call: .
cdr3_nt: TGTGCCAGCAGTAGGCCCCACGGCATGAACACTGAAGCTTTCTTT
cdr3_aa: CASSRPHGMNTEAFF

j_call: TRBJ2-3
v_call: TRBV9
clone_size: .
cdr3_length: 11
d_call: .
cdr3_nt: TGTGCCAGCAACCTCACAGATACGCAGTATTTT
cdr3_aa: CASNLTDTQYF

j_call: TRBJ2-1
v_call: TRBV20-1
clone_size: many
cdr3_length: 12
d_call: .
cdr3_nt: TGCAGTGCTACACCCTCCTACAATGAGCAGTTCTTC
cdr3_aa: CSATPSYNEQFF

j_call: TRBJ1-1
v_call: TRBV12-3/TRBV12-4
clone_size: many
cdr3_length: 13
d_call: .
cdr3_nt: TGTGCCAGCAGTAAAACAGGGATGTCTGAAGCTTTCTTT
cdr3_aa: CASSKTGMSEAFF

j_call: TRBJ2-3
v_call: TRBV27
clone_size: few
cdr3_length: 15
d_call: .
cdr3_nt: TGTGCCAGCAGTCCCGGGACCACCCTTTTTGATACGCAGTATTTT
cdr3_aa: CASSPGTTLFDTQYF

j_call: TRBJ2-5
v_call: TRBV27
clone_size: few
cdr3_length: 14
d_call: .
cdr3_nt: TGTGCCAGCAGTTTATCCCAGGGGCAAGAGACCCAGTACTTC
cdr3_aa: CASSLSQGQETQYF

j_call: TRBJ2-1
v_call: TRBV7-2
clone_size: few
cdr3_length: 17
d_call: TRBD2
cdr3_nt: TGTGCCAGCAGCCAGCTTAGCGGGAGCAGCTCCTACAATGAGCAGTTCTTC
cdr3_aa: CASSQLSGSSSYNEQFF

j_call: TRBJ1-6
v_call: TRBV12-3/TRBV12-4
clone_size: many
cdr3_length: 12
d_call: .
cdr3_nt: TGTGCCAGCAGTCTCGCCTATTCACCCCTCCACTTT
cdr3_aa: CASSLAYSPLHF

j_call: TRBJ2-1
v_call: TRBV4-3
clone_size: few
cdr3_length: 18
d_call: TRBD2
cdr3_nt: TGCGCCAGCAGCCACGACACTAGCGGGCGACGCTCCTACAATGAGCAGTTCTTC
cdr3_aa: CASSHDTSGRRSYNEQFF

j_call: TRBJ1-2
v_call: TRBV5-6
clone_size: .
cdr3_length: 12
d_call: .
cdr3_nt: TGTGCCAGCAGCTCAAACAGGGATGGCTACACCTTC
cdr3_aa: CASSSNRDGYTF

j_call: TRBJ2-2
v_call: TRBV25-1
clone_size: .
cdr3_length: 16
d_call: TRBD2
cdr3_nt: TGTGCCAGCAGTAGGACTAGCGGGGCGCACACCGGGGAGCTGTTTTTT
cdr3_aa: CASSRTSGAHTGELFF